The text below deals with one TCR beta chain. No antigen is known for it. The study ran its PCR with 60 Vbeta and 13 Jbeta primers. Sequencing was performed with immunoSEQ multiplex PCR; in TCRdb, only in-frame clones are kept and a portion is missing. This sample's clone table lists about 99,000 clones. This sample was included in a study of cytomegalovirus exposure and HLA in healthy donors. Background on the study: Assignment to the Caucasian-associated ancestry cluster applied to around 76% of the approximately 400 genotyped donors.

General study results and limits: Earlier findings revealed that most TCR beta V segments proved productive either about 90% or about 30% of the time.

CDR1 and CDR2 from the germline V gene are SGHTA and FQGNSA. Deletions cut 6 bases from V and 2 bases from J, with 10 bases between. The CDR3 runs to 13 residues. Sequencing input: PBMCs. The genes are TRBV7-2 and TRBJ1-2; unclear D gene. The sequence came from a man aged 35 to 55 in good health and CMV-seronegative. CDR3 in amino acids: CASSPTENYGYTF. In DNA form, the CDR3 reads TGTGCCAGCAGTCCTACAGAGAACTATGGCTACACCTTC.